This is a list of T cell receptor beta chains from one sample in a study of graft-versus-host responses after intestinal transplantation. Only in-frame clones appear in the TCRdb table, and some are missing; sequencing was by immunoSEQ multiplex PCR. The table includes 20,000 to 25,000 clones, roughly 92% detected once. The source was PBMCs, collected approximately 260 days after intestinal transplant. The source is a human patient who received an intestinal transplant, so some T cells may come from the graft donor. Both conserved end residues are part of each CDR3. The D gene is left open where the match is weak. Where a row states a size, it is once, few, many or the class of an expanded clone; other rows omit it.

DNA: TGTGCCAGCAGCTTAGGAGGGTCGGGACAGGGCCACGAGCAGTACTTC
CDR3: CASSLGGSGQGHEQYF
J: TRBJ2-7
D: TRBD1
V: TRBV7-9
size: NA

DNA: TGTGCCTGGAGTGTGGGGGGGCTCTATAATTCACCCCTCCACTTT
CDR3: CAWSVGGLYNSPLHF
J: TRBJ1-6
D: NA
V: TRBV30
size: NA

DNA: TGTGCCAGCAGCCAAACTTTGAGGAGCACTAATGAAAAACTGTTTTTT
CDR3: CASSQTLRSTNEKLFF
J: TRBJ1-4
D: NA
V: TRBV4-2
size: NA

DNA: TGCGCCAGCAGCCAAGAGAGGAATGAGCTAGCCAAAAACATTCAGTACTTC
CDR3: CASSQERNELAKNIQYF
J: TRBJ2-4
D: NA
V: TRBV4-1
size: NA

DNA: TGTGCCAGCAGTGAGGTCACCAATGAGCAGTTCTTC
CDR3: CASSEVTNEQFF
J: TRBJ2-1
D: NA
V: TRBV2
size: NA

DNA: TGTGCCAGCTCCTCAACCGGACTAGCGGGAGAGACCCAGTACTTC
CDR3: CASSSTGLAGETQYF
J: TRBJ2-5
D: TRBD2
V: TRBV18
size: NA

DNA: TGTGCCAGCAGTTTATATCGAGGAGGCCCCTACAATGAGCAGTTCTTC
CDR3: CASSLYRGGPYNEQFF
J: TRBJ2-1
D: NA
V: TRBV6-5
size: medium-sized

DNA: TGCGCCAGCAGTAGAAGCGGGACAGATACGCAGTATTTT
CDR3: CASSRSGTDTQYF
J: TRBJ2-3
D: NA
V: TRBV10-2
size: NA

DNA: TGTGCCAGCAGCGGGGGTAGGACGACTCTCCGCAATCAGCCCCAGCATTTT
CDR3: CASSGGRTTLRNQPQHF
J: TRBJ1-5
D: NA
V: TRBV7-9
size: medium-sized

DNA: TGTGCCAGCAGACCGACAGCATACTACGAGCAGTACTTC
CDR3: CASRPTAYYEQYF
J: TRBJ2-7
D: NA
V: TRBV6-6
size: NA

DNA: TGTGCCAGCAGTTTTATGGAGAAGGAGACCCAGTACTTC
CDR3: CASSFMEKETQYF
J: TRBJ2-5
D: NA
V: TRBV6-5
size: NA

DNA: TGCGCCAGCAGCCAAGAAAAGCGGGAGGGCGATGAGCAGTTCTTC
CDR3: CASSQEKREGDEQFF
J: TRBJ2-1
D: TRBD2
V: TRBV4-1
size: NA

DNA: TGTGCCAGCAGCCAAGATATCCGGGTTGGAGGCTACACCTTC
CDR3: CASSQDIRVGGYTF
J: TRBJ1-2
D: NA
V: TRBV14
size: NA

DNA: TGTGCCAGCAGTTTCAGAGAATACACTGAAGCTTTCTTT
CDR3: CASSFREYTEAFF
J: TRBJ1-1
D: NA
V: TRBV6-5
size: NA

DNA: TGTGCCAGCAGTGAAAAGTACAATGAGCAGTTCTTC
CDR3: CASSEKYNEQFF
J: TRBJ2-1
D: NA
V: TRBV6-1
size: NA

DNA: TGTGCCAGCAGCTTAGGGGGGAGACGGACAGATACGCAGTATTTT
CDR3: CASSLGGRRTDTQYF
J: TRBJ2-3
D: NA
V: TRBV7-2
size: NA

DNA: TGTGCCAGCAGCAATCAACAGGGACGTAGTAGAGGCTACACCTTC
CDR3: CASSNQQGRSRGYTF
J: TRBJ1-2
D: NA
V: TRBV21-1
size: few

DNA: TGCGCCAGCAGCTCTAACGACCTGAACACTGAAGCTTTCTTT
CDR3: CASSSNDLNTEAFF
J: TRBJ1-1
D: NA
V: TRBV4-1
size: NA

DNA: TGTGCCAGCAGTGGGGGGACCCAGCCCCAGCATTTT
CDR3: CASSGGTQPQHF
J: TRBJ1-5
D: NA
V: TRBV6-5
size: NA

DNA: TGTGCCAGCAGCTTACCTAACAGGGAGGAAGCTTTCTTT
CDR3: CASSLPNREEAFF
J: TRBJ1-1
D: NA
V: TRBV7-9
size: NA

DNA: TGCGCCAGCAGCTTGCGAGGGGATGGCTACACCTTC
CDR3: CASSLRGDGYTF
J: TRBJ1-2
D: NA
V: TRBV5-1
size: NA

DNA: TGTGCCAGCAGTTGGGCAGGGTCGTACGAGCAGTACTTC
CDR3: CASSWAGSYEQYF
J: TRBJ2-7
D: NA
V: TRBV27
size: NA

DNA: TGTGCCAGCAGCCCCGCCCCCTCGGAGACCGCCTACGAGCAGTACTTC
CDR3: CASSPAPSETAYEQYF
J: TRBJ2-7
D: NA
V: TRBV7-9
size: NA

DNA: TGTGCCAGCAGCCCCGGGACAGGGCGGGTTAGAGAGACCCAGTACTTC
CDR3: CASSPGTGRVRETQYF
J: TRBJ2-5
D: TRBD1
V: TRBV13
size: NA

DNA: TGCGCCAGCAGCTTGACACCTAACAATGAGCAGTTCTTC
CDR3: CASSLTPNNEQFF
J: TRBJ2-1
D: NA
V: TRBV5-1
size: once

DNA: TGTGCCAGTAAGGTAGCGGGATATGAGGATGAGCAGTTCTTC
CDR3: CASKVAGYEDEQFF
J: TRBJ2-1
D: TRBD2
V: TRBV19
size: NA

DNA: TGCGCCAGCAGCACTCCCCCTAGCTCCTACAATGAGCAGTTCTTC
CDR3: CASSTPPSSYNEQFF
J: TRBJ2-1
D: NA
V: TRBV5-1
size: NA

DNA: TGTGCCAGCAGCTTGGAGCGAGAGACCCAGTACTTC
CDR3: CASSLERETQYF
J: TRBJ2-5
D: NA
V: TRBV7-9
size: once

DNA: TGTGCCAGCAGTACGACAGGGGGAGGGTACTACAATGAGCAGTTCTTC
CDR3: CASSTTGGGYYNEQFF
J: TRBJ2-1
D: TRBD1
V: TRBV28
size: NA

DNA: TGTGCCAGTAGCTGGGGGGGGGCCAACGTCCTGACTTTC
CDR3: CASSWGGANVLTF
J: TRBJ2-6
D: NA
V: TRBV19
size: once

DNA: TGTGCCAGCAGCTTCACGGGACAGGGGGACTATGGCTACACCTTC
CDR3: CASSFTGQGDYGYTF
J: TRBJ1-2
D: TRBD1
V: TRBV7-9
size: NA

DNA: TGTGCCAGCAGCGTGGGGGGAGCAACTAATGAAAAACTGTTTTTT
CDR3: CASSVGGATNEKLFF
J: TRBJ1-4
D: NA
V: TRBV9
size: NA

DNA: TGCGCCAGCAGTGCCGAAACAGATACGCAGTATTTT
CDR3: CASSAETDTQYF
J: TRBJ2-3
D: NA
V: TRBV10-2
size: NA

DNA: TGTGCCAGCAGCATCAATTCGTACAATGAGCAGTTCTTC
CDR3: CASSINSYNEQFF
J: TRBJ2-1
D: NA
V: TRBV7-6
size: NA

DNA: TGTGCCAGTGGGACAGGGGAGACCTACGAGCAGTACTTC
CDR3: CASGTGETYEQYF
J: TRBJ2-7
D: TRBD1
V: TRBV6-1
size: NA

DNA: TGTGCCAGCAGCCAAGATAAAAGGGGTCCGGGGTATGGCTACACCTTC
CDR3: CASSQDKRGPGYGYTF
J: TRBJ1-2
D: NA
V: TRBV5-4
size: NA

DNA: TGTGCCAGCAGCCCATTTAGCGGGAGGGAATCTTACGAGCAGTACTTC
CDR3: CASSPFSGRESYEQYF
J: TRBJ2-7
D: TRBD2
V: TRBV11-2
size: NA

DNA: TGTGCCAGCGCATTGGGGGGGGAGACAGATACGCAGTATTTT
CDR3: CASALGGETDTQYF
J: TRBJ2-3
D: TRBD2
V: TRBV6-1
size: NA

DNA: TGTGCCAGCAGCTTGGTGACAGGGACCTACGAGCAGTACTTC
CDR3: CASSLVTGTYEQYF
J: TRBJ2-7
D: TRBD1
V: TRBV7-3
size: few

DNA: TGTGCCGGCAGTGAAATGGTAGGGGGTTGGGAAAAACTGTTTTTT
CDR3: CAGSEMVGGWEKLFF
J: TRBJ1-4
D: NA
V: TRBV2
size: NA

DNA: TGTGCCAGCAGGGGGTGGCTACCTTTGAACACTGAAGCTTTCTTT
CDR3: CASRGWLPLNTEAFF
J: TRBJ1-1
D: NA
V: TRBV25-1
size: NA

DNA: TGTGCCACCAGCAGAGTCGGGCGCGGGAGGGCCAATGAGCAGTTCTTC
CDR3: CATSRVGRGRANEQFF
J: TRBJ2-1
D: TRBD2
V: TRBV15
size: NA

DNA: TGTGCCAGCTCACAACAGGGTGACACTGAAGCTTTCTTT
CDR3: CASSQQGDTEAFF
J: TRBJ1-1
D: NA
V: TRBV18
size: NA

DNA: TGTGCCAGCAGCTTAGCGCGTAGCTTTCCGGGACAGGGGTCCTACGAGCAGTACTTC
CDR3: CASSLARSFPGQGSYEQYF
J: TRBJ2-7
D: TRBD1
V: TRBV7-9
size: NA

DNA: TGTGCCAGCAGAACGGCAACTAATGAAAAACTGTTTTTT
CDR3: CASRTATNEKLFF
J: TRBJ1-4
D: NA
V: TRBV27
size: NA

DNA: TGCAGCGTTAGGACAGGGAGCTCCTATAATTCACCCCTCCACTTT
CDR3: CSVRTGSSYNSPLHF
J: TRBJ1-6
D: TRBD1
V: TRBV29-1
size: NA

DNA: TGTGCCAGCAGTACCCAGGGGGGCACTGAAGCTTTCTTT
CDR3: CASSTQGGTEAFF
J: TRBJ1-1
D: TRBD1
V: TRBV28
size: NA

DNA: TGCAGCGTAGCAAGGACTAGCGGACCCTACGAGCAGTACTTC
CDR3: CSVARTSGPYEQYF
J: TRBJ2-7
D: TRBD2
V: TRBV29-1
size: NA

DNA: TGCGCCAGCCACCGGGACAACGGTAATTCACCCCTCCACTTT
CDR3: CASHRDNGNSPLHF
J: TRBJ1-6
D: NA
V: TRBV5-1
size: NA

DNA: TGTGCCAGCGGACTACAGGGGAGCCATGGCTACACCTTC
CDR3: CASGLQGSHGYTF
J: TRBJ1-2
D: TRBD1
V: TRBV6-5
size: NA

DNA: TGTGCCAGTAGTATAGATAGTGACAGGGGTTCCGACGAGCAGTACTTC
CDR3: CASSIDSDRGSDEQYF
J: TRBJ2-7
D: TRBD1
V: TRBV19
size: NA

DNA: TGTGCCAGCAGCAAAGCGAACGGACAGGAGGCGAGGGTCACAGATACGCAGTATTTT
CDR3: CASSKANGQEARVTDTQYF
J: TRBJ2-3
D: NA
V: TRBV21-1
size: NA

DNA: TGTGCCAGTAGTATAGGGATCCCGAGACTGAGGGCCAGCTACACCTTC
CDR3: CASSIGIPRLRASYTF
J: TRBJ1-2
D: NA
V: TRBV19
size: NA

DNA: TGTGCCAGCAGCTTAGACCAGTCAGTCTACGAGCAGTACTTC
CDR3: CASSLDQSVYEQYF
J: TRBJ2-7
D: NA
V: TRBV7-9
size: NA

DNA: TGCGCCAGCAGCTTGCCCCTAGCGGGATTCTACAATGAGCAGTTCTTC
CDR3: CASSLPLAGFYNEQFF
J: TRBJ2-1
D: TRBD2
V: TRBV5-1
size: once

DNA: TGCGCCAGCAGCTTGGAGGGGGGAGAGACCTACGAGCAGTACTTC
CDR3: CASSLEGGETYEQYF
J: TRBJ2-7
D: NA
V: TRBV5-1
size: NA

DNA: TGTGCCAGCACTCCCGGGACTATGAACACTGAAGCTTTCTTT
CDR3: CASTPGTMNTEAFF
J: TRBJ1-1
D: NA
V: TRBV6-1
size: NA

DNA: TGTGCCAGCAGTGAACAGCCCCCGGACAGGACCAAAAACATTCAGTACTTC
CDR3: CASSEQPPDRTKNIQYF
J: TRBJ2-4
D: TRBD1
V: TRBV2
size: NA

DNA: TGTGCCAGCAGCTTTGGCCTAGCGGGTCCTAACCAAGAGACCCAGTACTTC
CDR3: CASSFGLAGPNQETQYF
J: TRBJ2-5
D: TRBD2
V: TRBV11-3
size: few

DNA: TGCGCCAGCAGCCAAGATATGGGACCGAACACTGAAGCTTTCTTT
CDR3: CASSQDMGPNTEAFF
J: TRBJ1-1
D: NA
V: TRBV4-1
size: NA